This T cell receptor beta chain was recorded in a study of control samples from healthy donors and cancer patients. V shed 7 bases and J shed 6 bases, with 15 bases lying between them. Germline CDR1 reads MNHEY; CDR2 reads SVGAGI. CDR3 length: 14 residues. The protocol was immunoSEQ multiplex PCR, while the TCRdb copy is restricted to in-frame clones and leaves out a portion. The sample gives around 110,000 clones, nearly 95% of which show up once; 2% to 3% is in the top ten. Input material: blood. The rearrangement links TRBV6-5 to TRBJ1-4; tentatively, D is TRBD1 (5 bases). The source of this sequence is a man aged 25 to 40 in good health. CDR3 residues: CASMKGNGDEKLFF. The CDR3 DNA follows: TGTGCCAGCATGAAGGGGAATGGAGATGAAAAACTGTTTTTT.